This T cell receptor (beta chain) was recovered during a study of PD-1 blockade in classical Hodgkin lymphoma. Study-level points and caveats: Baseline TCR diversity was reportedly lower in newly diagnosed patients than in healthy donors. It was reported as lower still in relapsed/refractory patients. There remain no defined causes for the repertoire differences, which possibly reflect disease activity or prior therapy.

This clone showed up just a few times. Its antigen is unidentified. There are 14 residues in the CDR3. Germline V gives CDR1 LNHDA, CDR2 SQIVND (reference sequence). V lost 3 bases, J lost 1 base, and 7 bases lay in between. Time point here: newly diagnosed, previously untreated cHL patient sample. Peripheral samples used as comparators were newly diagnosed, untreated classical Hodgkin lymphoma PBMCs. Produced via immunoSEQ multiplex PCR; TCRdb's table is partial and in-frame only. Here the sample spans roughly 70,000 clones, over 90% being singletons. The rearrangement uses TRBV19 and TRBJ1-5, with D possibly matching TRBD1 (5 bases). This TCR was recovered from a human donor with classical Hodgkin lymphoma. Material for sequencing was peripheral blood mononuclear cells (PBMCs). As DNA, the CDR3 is TGTGCCAGTAGTATTCGGGGCAGCAATCAGCCCCAGCATTTT. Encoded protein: CASSIRGSNQPQHF.